This TCR beta chain derives from a study of blood T cell repertoires in COVID-19. About the research overall: Spain, Italy and the United States supplied samples that represented acute and convalescent COVID-19.

Sequencing used immunoSEQ multiplex PCR; TCRdb keeps in-frame clones, though not all of them. In the table there are approximately 350,000 clones, about 89% of which are singletons. The CDR3 is 16 amino acids. The junction had 6 bases not matched to a gene; V was cut back by 3 bases and J by 6 bases. CDR1 and CDR2 from the germline V gene are ENHRY and SYGVKD. The chain is built from TRBV10-3 and TRBJ1-5, with 12 bases that match TRBD1. This TCR was recovered from a woman in her 50s with COVID-19, enrolled during active disease. Sequenced: peripheral blood. The CDR3 DNA reads TGTGCCATCAGTGACCCGGGACAGGGGGCGAGTCAGCCCCAGCATTTT. It is translated as CAISDPGQGASQPQHF.